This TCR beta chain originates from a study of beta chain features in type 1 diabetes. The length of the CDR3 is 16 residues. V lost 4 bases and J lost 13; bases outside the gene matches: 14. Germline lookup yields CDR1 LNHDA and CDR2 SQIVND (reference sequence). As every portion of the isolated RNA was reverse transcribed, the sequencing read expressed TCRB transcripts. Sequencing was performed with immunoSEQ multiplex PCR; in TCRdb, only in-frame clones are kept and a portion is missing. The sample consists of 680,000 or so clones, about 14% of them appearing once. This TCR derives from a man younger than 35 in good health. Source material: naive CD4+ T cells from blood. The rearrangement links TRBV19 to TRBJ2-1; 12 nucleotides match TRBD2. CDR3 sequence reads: CASSTGTLLAGGGQFF. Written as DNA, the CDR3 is TGTGCCAGTAGTACCGGGACCTTACTAGCGGGGGGTGGCCAGTTCTTC.